This note documents a single T cell receptor beta chain sequence. What it binds is unknown. The sample comes from a study of cytomegalovirus exposure and HLA in healthy donors. The PCR employed 60 Vbeta primers together with 13 Jbeta primers. The repertoire was sequenced with immunoSEQ multiplex PCR; TCRdb's copy has only in-frame clones and lacks some. The sample consists of roughly 160,000 clones, around 80% of them appearing once. Every donor was a healthy person donating bone marrow. These donors counted as nominally healthy when sampled, but unrecorded immune exposures were likely. Study outcomes and limitations: Sequencing depth across donors, presence/absence analyses assumed, was roughly uniform. Data from an earlier analysis indicated that most TCR beta V segments were productive either about 87% or about 30% of the time.

Per germline, CDR1 SGHNT and CDR2 YYREEE (reference sequence). Deletions cut 0 bases from V and 3 bases from J, with 9 bases between. The CDR3 sequence is 14 residues long. The clonotype comes from a male donor in good health and CMV-seronegative. The chain is built from TRBV5-4 and TRBJ1-1; D possibly corresponds to TRBD1 (5 bases). The sample was PBMCs. The CDR3 loop is CASSLEDTYTEAFF. The CDR3 DNA reads TGTGCCAGCAGCTTGGAGGACACTTACACTGAAGCTTTCTTT.